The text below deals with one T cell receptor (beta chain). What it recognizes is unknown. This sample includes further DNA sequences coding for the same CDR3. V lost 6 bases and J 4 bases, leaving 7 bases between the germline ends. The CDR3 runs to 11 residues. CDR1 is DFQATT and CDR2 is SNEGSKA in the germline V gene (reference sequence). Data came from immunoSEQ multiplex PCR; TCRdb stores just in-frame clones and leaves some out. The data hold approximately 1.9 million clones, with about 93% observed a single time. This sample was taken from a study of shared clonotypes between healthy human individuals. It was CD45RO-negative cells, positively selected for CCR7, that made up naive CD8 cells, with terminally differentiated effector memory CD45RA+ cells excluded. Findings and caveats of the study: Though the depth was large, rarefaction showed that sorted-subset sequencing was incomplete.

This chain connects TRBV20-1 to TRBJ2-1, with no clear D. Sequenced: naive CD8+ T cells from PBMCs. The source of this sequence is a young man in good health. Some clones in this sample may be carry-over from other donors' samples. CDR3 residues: CSAPSYNEQFF. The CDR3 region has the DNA TGCAGTGCCCCCTCTTACAATGAGCAGTTCTTC.